The 26 T cell receptor beta chains given below trace back to one sample, sequenced in a study of cytomegalovirus exposure and HLA in healthy donors. Use of 60 Vbeta and 13 Jbeta primers characterized the PCR. The table came from immunoSEQ multiplex PCR; TCRdb's copy has only in-frame clones and leaves some out. The table has 94,000 or so clones, about two thirds seen once; the top ten hold approximately 8.2%. The specimen sequenced was PBMCs. The receptor set was obtained from a man aged 55-75 years in good health and CMV-seronegative.

This clone was detected only a few times. V usage is TRBV28 and J usage is TRBJ1-2; D is possibly TRBD1 (6 bases). The germline V and J ends were trimmed by 4 bases and 4 bases, with 25 bases remaining between them. The CDR3 runs to 18 residues. Germline V gene lookup returns CDR1 MDHEN and CDR2 SYDVKM. The CDR3 nucleotides are TGTGCCAGCAGTTCAGTCCGGGGGGCGGTCGGGGGGCTCTATGGCTACACCTTC. It codes for CASSSVRGAVGGLYGYTF.

This chain joins TRBV5-1 and TRBJ2-5; TRBD2 might be the D (6 bases). The CDR3 runs 14 residues. Germline assignment: CDR1 SGHRS and CDR2 YFSETQ. The germline V and J ends were trimmed by 6 bases and 4 bases, with 16 bases remaining between them. The CDR3 region has the DNA TGCGCCAGCATAGCCGGGACCGGGGGAGAGACCCAGTACTTC. Protein sequence: CASIAGTGGETQYF.

The rearrangement uses TRBV30 and TRBJ2-5, with D perhaps matching TRBD2 (6 bases). The J call could be wrong; TRBJ2-7 is a better fit for the DNA end. The CDR3 runs to 15 residues. From germline, CDR1 is GTSNPN and CDR2 SVGIG (reference sequence). CDR3 DNA: TGTGCCTGGAGTCCCGCCCGTAGCGGCAGATACGAGCAGTACTTC. It yields the protein CAWSPARSGRYEQYF.

The chain uses TRBV28 and TRBJ1-4; TRBD1 matches 8 bases. The CDR3 runs 14 residues. Germline V lookup: CDR1 MDHEN, CDR2 SYDVKM. The junction had 10 bases not matched to a gene; V was cut back by 8 bases and J by 8 bases. The CDR3, as DNA: TGTGCCAGCGGACAGGGCCTGAGAGGGGAAAAACTGTTTTTT. Residues: CASGQGLRGEKLFF. Full variable domain (missing parts from reference TRBV28 and TRBJ1-4): DVKVTQSSRYLVKRTGEKVFLECVQDMDHENMFWYRQDPGLGLRLIYFSYDVKMKEKGDIPEGYSVSREKKERFSLILESASTNQTSMYLCASGQGLRGEKLFFGSGTQLSVL.

This sequence joins TRBV5-4 and TRBJ2-3, with D perhaps matching TRBD2 (5 bases). The CDR3 has 16 amino acids. Germline-derived CDR1 and CDR2 are SGHNT and YYREEE (reference sequence). Trimming cost V 3 bases and J 6 bases, with 20 bases left between them. The CDR3 DNA reads TGTGCCAGCAGCTCCCCTTCGGATGCGGACTCTGATACGCAGTATTTT. Residues: CASSSPSDADSDTQYF. The complete variable domain, with remaining parts taken from reference TRBV5-4 and TRBJ2-3, reads ETGVTQSPTHLIKTRGQQVTLRCSSQSGHNTVSWYQQALGQGPQFIFQYYREEENGRGNFPPRFSGLQFPNYSSELNVNALELDDSALYLCASSSPSDADSDTQYFGPGTRLTVL.

Details on this clone: At one boundary the junction diverges from the germline segment, which might be a read error. The chain links TRBV7-7 to TRBJ2-1, with 8 bases lining up with TRBD1. This CDR3 is built from 15 residues. Germline V CDR1 and CDR2: SSHAT, FNYEAQ (reference sequence). The CDR3 loop reads CASSSDRGTTNEQFF. CDR3 bases: TGTGCTAGCAGCTCAGACAGGGGCACGACCAATGAGCAGTTCTTC.

This rearrangement joins TRBV5-1 to TRBJ2-1; 9 nucleotides line up with TRBD1. The V gene end was trimmed by 4 bases and the J gene end by 8 bases; junction bases not matched to a gene: 4. Germline CDR1 is SGHRS and CDR2 is YFSETQ. This CDR3 is 13 amino acids long. This CDR3 is CASSTQGADEQFF. The CDR3 DNA follows: TGCGCCAGCAGCACACAGGGGGCTGATGAGCAGTTCTTC.

This sequence joins TRBV9 and TRBJ1-6; TRBD1 aligns across 9 bases. The CDR3 is made up of 18 amino acids. Germline lookup yields CDR1 SGDLS and CDR2 YYNGEE. The trim removed 4 bases at V and 2 bases at J, leaving 10 bases unmatched. CDR3 bases: TGTGCCAGCAGCCCATTGGGACAGGGTGGACCCTATAATTCACCCCTCCACTTT. It translates to CASSPLGQGGPYNSPLHF.

V is TRBV27 and J is TRBJ2-7, with TRBD2 matching 7 bases. V gave up 2 bases and J gave up 0 bases; unmatched junction bases: 1. The germline CDR1 and CDR2 sequences are MNHEY and SMNVEV (reference sequence). The CDR3 covers 14 residues. CDR3 DNA: TGTGCCAGCAGTTTAGCGGGAGCCTCCTACGAGCAGTACTTC. Encoded protein: CASSLAGASYEQYF.

The CDR3 region has the DNA TGTGCCAGCAGTGAATTGCGGGGGCATCAAGAGACCCAGTACTTC. It specifies CASSELRGHQETQYF. The rearrangement joins TRBV2 to TRBJ2-5, with D possibly matching TRBD2 (7 bases). The CDR3 length is 15 residues. From germline, CDR1 is SNHLY and CDR2 FYNNEI. The ends were cut back, 2 bases at V and 2 bases at J, with 12 bases in the middle.

CDR3 DNA sequence: TGTGCCAGCAGGGCCCGGGACAGGGGAACCGGGGAGCTGTTTTTT. This gives the protein CASRARDRGTGELFF. This chain links TRBV5-4 with TRBJ2-2, with 10 bases identical to TRBD1. Germline CDR1 reads SGHNT; CDR2 reads YYREEE (reference sequence). CDR3 size: 15 residues. The V and J ends lost 5 bases and 5 bases, in that order; junction bases with no gene match: 6.

The rearrangement uses TRBV10-2 and TRBJ2-1; TRBD2 aligns across 13 bases. Trimming cost V 6 bases and J 8 bases; bases outside gene matches: 7. CDR3 length equals 15 residues. The germline V gene encodes CDR1 WSHSY and CDR2 SAAADI. The CDR3 region is CASRETSGRADEQFF. The CDR3 coding sequence is TGCGCCAGCAGAGAAACTAGCGGGAGGGCCGATGAGCAGTTCTTC.

This sequence joins TRBV7-2 and TRBJ1-5; maybe TRBD1 (5 bases). This CDR3 comprises 15 residues. Trimming took 5 bases from V and 4 from J, leaving 15 bases between them. Germline V gene data show CDR1 as SGHTA and CDR2 as FQGNSA. CDR3 coding DNA: TGTGCCAGCAGCACCTCGCCAGGGCAAAATCAGCCCCAGCATTTT. Translating gives CASSTSPGQNQPQHF.

This clone was observed a handful of times. The chain recombines TRBV9 with TRBJ1-3; 10 bases map to TRBD1. The ends lost 0 bases at V and 1 base at J; junction bases unmatched: 4. The length of the CDR3 is 17 residues. Looked up from germline, CDR1 is SGDLS and CDR2 is YYNGEE. The CDR3 loop reads CASSVGTGGKSGNTIYF. In nucleotides, the CDR3 is TGTGCCAGCAGCGTAGGGACAGGGGGAAAATCTGGAAACACCATATATTTT.

CDR3 loop: CASSLSSSGTDTQYF. The DNA of the CDR3 is TGCGCCAGCAGCTTGTCTAGCAGTGGCACAGATACGCAGTATTTT. J is TRBJ2-3 and V is TRBV5-1; tentatively, D is TRBD2 (5 bases). Trimming removed 1 base from V and 1 base from J, with 10 bases in between. The CDR3 totals 15 residues. Looked up from germline, CDR1 is SGHRS and CDR2 is YFSETQ.

This clone was recorded only once. This chain connects TRBV10-2 to TRBJ2-6; TRBD1 matches 7 bases. V gave up 5 bases and J gave up 3 bases; unmatched junction bases: 4. The V gene's germline CDR1 is WSHSY and CDR2 SAAADI. The CDR3 totals 15 residues. The CDR3 reads CASSPGTVGANVLTF. CDR3 sequence (DNA): TGCGCCAGCAGTCCCGGGACAGTTGGGGCCAACGTCCTGACTTTC.

This clone turned up a few times. The chain has TRBV2 and TRBJ1-4; 11 bases are shared with TRBD1. Per germline, CDR1 SNHLY and CDR2 FYNNEI. V lost 5 bases, J lost 1 base, and 12 bases stayed unmatched. This CDR3 is built from 19 residues. CDR3 in amino acids: CASSFPKPGTGGTNEKLFF. CDR3 nucleotides: TGTGCCAGCAGTTTCCCCAAGCCCGGGACAGGGGGAACTAATGAAAAACTGTTTTTT.

This clone was observed once. The rearrangement joins TRBV10-2 to TRBJ1-5, with 10 positions matching TRBD1. V shed 2 bases, J shed 7 bases, and the junction held 5 bases outside the gene matches. Germline-derived CDR1 and CDR2 are WSHSY and SAAADI. CDR3 length equals 15 residues. The CDR3: CASSEPDRGDQPQHF. For the CDR3, the DNA is TGCGCCAGCAGTGAGCCGGACAGGGGGGACCAGCCCCAGCATTTT.

The V call is TRBV5-6, the J call TRBJ2-1; 11 nucleotides align to TRBD2. Germline CDR1 SGHDT, CDR2 YYEEEE. The CDR3 totals 15 residues. Losses at the gene ends were 3 bases for V and 4 bases for J; bases not matched to a gene: 3. The CDR3 here is CASSSGTSGYNEQFF. As DNA, the CDR3 is TGTGCCAGCAGCTCCGGGACTAGCGGTTACAATGAGCAGTTCTTC.

This clone appeared once. The chain links TRBV9 to TRBJ1-1; perhaps TRBD1 as D (5 bases). This CDR3 comprises 14 residues. Trimming took off 2 bases at V and 3 bases at J, with 11 bases between the two ends. Germline CDR1 SGDLS, CDR2 YYNGEE. The CDR3 DNA sequence: TGTGCCAGCAGCGTCGGCCCGGGGGACACTGAAGCTTTCTTT. This sequence encodes CASSVGPGDTEAFF.

The rearrangement uses TRBV6-1 and TRBJ2-7; 8 nucleotides line up with TRBD1. The germline V gene encodes CDR1 MNHNS and CDR2 SASEGT. Germline trimming cut 8 bases from V and 4 bases from J; bases unmatched to any gene: 4. CDR3 size: 12 residues. The CDR3 is CASGDRLYEQYF. The CDR3 DNA reads TGTGCCAGCGGGGACAGGTTGTACGAGCAGTACTTC.

This chain links TRBV6-1 with TRBJ1-5; D is uncertain. Per germline, CDR1 MNHNS and CDR2 SASEGT. Between the trimmed V and J ends, which lost 1 base and 5 bases, there was a span of 9 bases. The CDR3 runs to 14 residues. The CDR3 loop reads CASSEVTGDQPQHF. The CDR3 coding sequence is TGTGCCAGCAGTGAAGTAACGGGAGATCAGCCCCAGCATTTT.

The sample holds a few counts of this clone. This rearrangement joins TRBV11-1 to TRBJ2-7; perhaps TRBD2 as D (5 bases). Trimming took off 3 bases at V and 1 base at J, with 13 bases between the two ends. The CDR3 covers 15 residues. Germline-derived CDR1 and CDR2 are SGHAT and FQDESV (reference sequence). The DNA for the CDR3 is TGTGCCAGCAGCTTTGCCCCCGGGGAGTCCTACGAGCAGTACTTC. It is translated as CASSFAPGESYEQYF.

This chain uses TRBV5-1 with TRBJ1-4; the D is unclear. V lost 5 bases and J 0 bases, leaving 11 bases between the germline ends. This CDR3 region has 15 residues. Germline CDR1 SGHRS, CDR2 YFSETQ. Here the CDR3 reads CASSTDAATNEKLFF. The DNA for the CDR3 is TGCGCCAGCAGTACAGATGCCGCAACTAATGAAAAACTGTTTTTT.

This clone showed up just a few times. The V gene is TRBV27, the J gene TRBJ2-4, with 7 bases matching TRBD1. The CDR3 has 16 residues. The junction had 6 bases not matched to a gene; V was cut back by 3 bases and J by 1 base. Germline V gives CDR1 MNHEY, CDR2 SMNVEV (reference sequence). The chain's CDR3 is CASSFGPQGAKNIQYF. DNA of the CDR3: TGTGCCAGCAGTTTTGGTCCACAGGGGGCCAAAAACATTCAGTACTTC.

The chain couples TRBV7-9 to TRBJ1-6, with 10 bases that match TRBD1. In germline, CDR1 is SEHNR, CDR2 FQNEAQ (reference sequence). The length of the CDR3 is 15 residues. With 5 bases clipped from V and 7 bases from J, the junction kept 5 bases outside the gene matches. The CDR3 DNA reads as TGTGCCAGCAGCCCCCCGGGACAGGGGAATTCACCCCTCCACTTT. Residues: CASSPPGQGNSPLHF. Combining the CDR3 with reference TRBV7-9 and TRBJ1-6 gives the whole variable domain DTGVSQNPRHKITKRGQNVTFRCDPISEHNRLYWYRQTLGQGPEFLTYFQNEAQLEKSRLLSDRFSAERPKGSFSTLEIQRTEQGDSAMYLCASSPPGQGNSPLHFGNGTRLTVT.